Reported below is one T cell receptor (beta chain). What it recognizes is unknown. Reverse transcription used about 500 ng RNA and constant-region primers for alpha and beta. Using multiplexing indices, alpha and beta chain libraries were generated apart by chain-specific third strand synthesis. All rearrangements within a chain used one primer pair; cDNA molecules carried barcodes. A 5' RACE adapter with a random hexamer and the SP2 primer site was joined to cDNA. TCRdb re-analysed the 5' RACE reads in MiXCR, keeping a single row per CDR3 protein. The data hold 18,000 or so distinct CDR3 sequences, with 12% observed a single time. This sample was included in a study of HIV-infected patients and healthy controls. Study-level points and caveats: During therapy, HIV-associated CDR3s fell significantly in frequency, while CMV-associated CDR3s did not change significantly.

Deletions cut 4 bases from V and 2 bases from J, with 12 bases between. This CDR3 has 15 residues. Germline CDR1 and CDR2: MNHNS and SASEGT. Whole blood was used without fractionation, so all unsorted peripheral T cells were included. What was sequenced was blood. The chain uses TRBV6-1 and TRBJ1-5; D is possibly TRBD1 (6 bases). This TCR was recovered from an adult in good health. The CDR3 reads CASSAGTRGNQPQHF. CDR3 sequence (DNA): TGTGCCAGCAGTGCCGGGACACGAGGCAATCAGCCCCAGCATTTT.